This entry describes one TCR beta chain. What it binds is unknown. Data came from immunoSEQ multiplex PCR; TCRdb stores just in-frame clones and leaves some out. The sample shows tens of thousands of clones, 75% to 95% of them seen only once. The length of the CDR3 is 15 residues. This sample is part of a study of T cell responses to AZD1222 COVID-19 vaccine. General study results and limits: Baseline testing showed seropositivity in only 5 or 6 AZD1222 recipients. Unmutated variant regions are reportedly targeted by nearly half of spike-specific TCRs. Dominant CD4 TCR responses targeted spike regions 160-218 and 743-854.

This chain uses TRBV21-1 with TRBJ1-1; the table's D gene call, TRBD1, was not cross checked with the DNA. TRBV21-1 is recorded as a pseudogene. The sequencing used peripheral blood, collected 28 days after the second dose of the MenACWY control vaccine. This TCR was sampled from an adult who received the MenACWY meningococcal vaccine as a control. The CDR3 is CASIRTGYMNTEAFF. CDR3 sequence (DNA): TGTGCCAGTATCCGGACAGGCTACATGAACACTGAAGCTTTCTTT.